One T cell receptor (beta chain) is described in this entry. Its antigen remains unknown. This record comes from a study of persistence of HIV-infected CD4 T cells. Whole-study findings and limits: Antigen-responding cells were enriched for degenerate expanded CDR3beta sequences.

Cells were stimulated nonspecifically with anti-CD3/anti-CD28 magnetic beads. Responding CD4+ T cells were sorted by upregulation of both CD40 ligand and CD69. Sequencing used immunoSEQ version 4 in survey mode. The method was immunoSEQ multiplex PCR; TCRdb's version includes in-frame clones alone and lacks a portion of them. The sample includes about 46,000 clones, around 89% of them seen just once. This sequence originates from an adult woman with HIV who was CMV-seropositive. This specimen consisted of CD4+ T cells sorted from PBMCs after approximately 20-hour stimulation, obtained from a patient who received antiretroviral therapy.

The CDR3, as DNA: TGTGCCAGCACCGTAAAGGCAGAAGGCTACACCTTC. It specifies CASTVKAEGYTF. The genes are TRBV12-3 or TRBV12-4 and TRBJ1-2; D is unclear. The V end lost 7 bases, the J end lost 8 bases, and 14 bases lay between the germline ends. The CDR3 covers 12 residues.